The T cell receptor beta chain under discussion was sequenced for a study of T cell responses to AZD1222 COVID-19 vaccine. For this clone: The antigen is not known.

Libraries were prepared by immunoSEQ multiplex PCR; TCRdb keeps only in-frame clonotypes and omits some of them. This sample has around 140,000 clones, with roughly 92% found just once. The CDR3 consists of 14 residues. V lost 6 bases, J lost 0 bases, and 9 bases lay in between. Looked up from germline, CDR1 is SNHLY and CDR2 is FYNNEI. Study conclusions and caveats: AZD1222 recipients seropositive at baseline numbered only six or seven.

The material sequenced was peripheral blood, taken on day 0 of AZD1222 vaccination. This rearrangement joins TRBV2 to TRBJ1-5; D remains ambiguous. This clonotype was obtained from an adult in good health. In DNA form, the CDR3 reads TGTGCCAGCAGCCCAACCGGTAGCAATCAGCCCCAGCATTTT. It encodes CASSPTGSNQPQHF.